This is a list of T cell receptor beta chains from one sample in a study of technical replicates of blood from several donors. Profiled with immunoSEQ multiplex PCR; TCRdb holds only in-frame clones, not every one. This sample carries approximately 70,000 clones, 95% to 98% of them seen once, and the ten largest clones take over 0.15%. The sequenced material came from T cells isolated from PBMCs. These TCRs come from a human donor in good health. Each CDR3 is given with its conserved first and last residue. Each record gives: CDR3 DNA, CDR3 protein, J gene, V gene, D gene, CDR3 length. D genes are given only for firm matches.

DNA: TGCGCCAGCAGCTTAACACTAGTAAACACTGAAGCTTTCTTT
CDR3: CASSLTLVNTEAFF
J: TRBJ1-1
V: TRBV5-1
D: .
length: 14

DNA: TGTGCCAGCAGCGTAAGCGGGGCGGTCCCTTACGAGCAGTACTTC
CDR3: CASSVSGAVPYEQYF
J: TRBJ2-7
V: TRBV9
D: TRBD2
length: 15

DNA: TGTGCCAGTAGTACGAGGACTAGCGGACAAGAGACCCAGTACTTC
CDR3: CASSTRTSGQETQYF
J: TRBJ2-5
V: TRBV19
D: TRBD2
length: 15

DNA: TGTGCCAGCAGAGTGATAACCGCGGGCCTTTGGGAGGGGCCTCATGGCTACACCTTC
CDR3: CASRVITAGLWEGPHGYTF
J: TRBJ1-2
V: TRBV9
D: .
length: 19

DNA: TGTGCCACACACCTTAGACAAAACACTGAAGCTTTCTTT
CDR3: CATHLRQNTEAFF
J: TRBJ1-1
V: TRBV28
D: .
length: 13

DNA: TGCAGCGTTCCTGGACAGGGGACCAATGAGCAGTTCTTC
CDR3: CSVPGQGTNEQFF
J: TRBJ2-1
V: TRBV29-1
D: TRBD1
length: 13

DNA: TGTGCCAGCTCACGGGGGCAGAAACTATATGGCTACACCTTC
CDR3: CASSRGQKLYGYTF
J: TRBJ1-2
V: TRBV18
D: .
length: 14

DNA: TGTGCCAGCAGTACCTCCGACAGCCTGTCGGGCTACACCTTC
CDR3: CASSTSDSLSGYTF
J: TRBJ1-2
V: TRBV27
D: .
length: 14

DNA: TGTGCCAGCAGCAGAGGACAGGGTTCGTTAACTGGCTACACCTTC
CDR3: CASSRGQGSLTGYTF
J: TRBJ1-2
V: TRBV5-4
D: TRBD1
length: 15

DNA: TGTGCCAGCAGCGCACGCTCGGCGGGGGTTCGGGAGACCCAGTACTTC
CDR3: CASSARSAGVRETQYF
J: TRBJ2-5
V: TRBV7-9
D: TRBD2
length: 16

DNA: TGTGCCAGCAGCAAAAGGGCAAACTTGGGACAGGACTGCTCCTACAATGAGCAGTTCTTC
CDR3: CASSKRANLGQDCSYNEQFF
J: TRBJ2-1
V: TRBV21-1
D: .
length: 20